One sample yielded the 27 T cell receptor beta chains listed below, sequenced in a study of blood T cell repertoires in COVID-19. Some clones are missing from TCRdb's copy, which holds only in-frame ones; the method was immunoSEQ multiplex PCR. The sample has 100,000 to 120,000 clones; 85% to 90% are singletons. The sample taken for sequencing was peripheral blood. These receptors were collected from a man aged 50 to 60 with acute or convalescent COVID-19.

The CDR3 sequence is CASSLGTVPNYGYTF. The CDR3 bases are TGTGCCAGCAGCTTAGGAACAGTTCCTAACTATGGCTACACCTTC. V is TRBV7-9 and J is TRBJ1-2; D unresolved. V was shortened by 1 base and J by 0 bases, with 9 bases between the two germline ends. CDR1 SEHNR and CDR2 FQNEAQ come from the germline V gene (reference sequence). The CDR3 loop spans 15 amino acids.

V and J are TRBV12-3 or TRBV12-4 and TRBJ2-1; D gene unclear. The CDR3 runs 13 residues. The V end lost 7 bases, the J end lost 2 bases, and 9 bases lay between the germline ends. CDR3 coding DNA: TGTGCCAGCAAGCCTGGTCCCTACAATGAGCAGTTCTTC. Encoded protein: CASKPGPYNEQFF.

This clone has a single count. V is TRBV3-1 (or the pseudogene TRBV3-2) and J is TRBJ2-5; 8 bases agree with TRBD2. V trimming: 1 base; J trimming: 14 bases; junction bases outside the gene matches: 12. Looked up from germline, CDR1 is LGHDT and CDR2 is YNNKEL (reference sequence). The CDR3 is made up of 14 amino acids. The CDR3 DNA reads TGTGCCAGCAGCCAAGTGGTTTCGGGGGGGGCCCTTTACTTC. This gives the protein CASSQVVSGGALYF.

This chain connects TRBV27 to TRBJ2-1; perhaps TRBD2 as D (5 bases). CDR3 length: 13 residues. Germline CDR1 is MNHEY and CDR2 is SMNVEV (reference sequence). Trimming removed 11 bases at V and 0 bases at J, with 11 bases between. The CDR3, as DNA: TGTGCCTCCGCGGAGGCCTCCTACAATGAGCAGTTCTTC. This translates into CASAEASYNEQFF.

J is TRBJ1-4 and V is TRBV3-1 (or the pseudogene TRBV3-2); weak D call: TRBD1 (5 bases). CDR3 length: 17 amino acids. Trimming left V 2 bases short and J 2 bases short, with 15 bases between. The germline V gene encodes CDR1 LGHDT and CDR2 YNNKEL (reference sequence). CDR3 residues: CASSQSPGGATNEKLFF. CDR3 sequence (DNA): TGTGCCAGCAGCCAATCCCCGGGTGGGGCCACTAATGAAAAACTGTTTTTT.

The chain couples TRBV7-8 to TRBJ2-7; D is possibly TRBD1 (6 bases). Trimming took off 5 bases at V and 2 bases at J, with 16 bases between the two ends. Germline V lookup: CDR1 SGHVS, CDR2 FQNEAQ. This CDR3 has 15 residues. In nucleotides, the CDR3 is TGTGCCAGCAGCCCCAACAGGGCCCAGACCTACGAGCAGTACTTC. Residues: CASSPNRAQTYEQYF.

The rearrangement joins TRBV5-6 to TRBJ1-1; D is possibly TRBD1 (5 bases). V lost 5 bases and J 5 bases, leaving 22 bases between the germline ends. This CDR3 spans 16 amino acids. Germline CDR1 reads SGHDT; CDR2 reads YYEEEE. CDR3 DNA: TGTGCCAGCAGGGGGGGGGACGAGGTGGAAAAGACTGAAGCTTTCTTT. The encoded protein is CASRGGDEVEKTEAFF.

The chain's CDR3 is CASSVREGTYEQYF. The CDR3 region has the DNA TGTGCCAGCTCCGTGAGGGAGGGAACCTACGAGCAGTACTTC. The J gene is TRBJ2-7, the V gene TRBV7-8; 7 bases agree with TRBD2. V lost 8 bases to trimming and J lost 2 bases; unmatched junction nucleotides: 9. The germline V gene has CDR1 SGHVS and CDR2 FQNEAQ. There are 14 residues in the CDR3. The whole variable domain, filled in from reference TRBV7-8 and TRBJ2-7, reads GAGVSQSPRYKVAKRGQDVALRCDPISGHVSLFWYQQALGQGPEFLTYFQNEAQLDKSGLPSDRFFAERPEGSVSTLKIQRTQQEDSAVYLCASSVREGTYEQYFGPGTRLTVT.

The chain carries TRBV19 and TRBJ2-5, with D perhaps matching TRBD2 (6 bases). V was shortened by 1 base and J by 3 bases, with 6 bases between the two germline ends. The length of the CDR3 is 13 residues. CDR1 is LNHDA, CDR2 SQIVND, per germline (reference sequence). DNA for the CDR3: TGTGCCAGTAGTATAGGCGGGGAAGAGACCCAGTACTTC. Its translation is CASSIGGEETQYF.

This clone was counted a few times. This chain uses TRBV18 with TRBJ1-5; no definite D call. Looked up from germline, CDR1 is KGHSH and CDR2 is LQKENI. The V and J ends lost 3 bases and 8 bases respectively, with 14 bases between them. There are 14 residues in the CDR3. The CDR3: CASSPRGLGEPQHF. CDR3 nucleotides: TGTGCCAGCTCACCCAGAGGCCTTGGCGAGCCCCAGCATTTT.

The CDR3 protein is CATSDKLDRGNQPQHF. The CDR3 nucleotides read TGTGCCACCAGTGACAAACTGGACAGGGGCAATCAGCCCCAGCATTTT. V gene TRBV24-1 combines with J gene TRBJ1-5; the match to TRBD1 covers 8 bases. CDR3 length: 16 amino acids. The germline gives CDR1 KGHDR, CDR2 SFDVKD. With 4 bases clipped from V and 2 bases from J, the junction kept 6 bases outside the gene matches.

V gene TRBV30 combines with J gene TRBJ2-1, with TRBD2 matching 13 bases. V lost 3 bases and J lost 7; bases outside the gene matches: 12. The CDR3 contains 17 residues. Germline CDR1 and CDR2: GTSNPN and SVGIG (reference sequence). The CDR3, as DNA: TGTGCCTGGAGGAAAATACTAGCGGGAGGGCCTCTTAATGAGCAGTTCTTC. This codes for CAWRKILAGGPLNEQFF.

The genes are TRBV5-5 and TRBJ2-2, with D possibly TRBD1 on 6 matching bases. The V end lost 0 bases, the J end lost 4 bases, and 10 bases lay between the germline ends. This CDR3 region has 15 residues. The germline V gene has CDR1 SGHKS and CDR2 YYEKEE (reference sequence). The CDR3 protein is CASSLAGAGTGELFF. CDR3 DNA: TGTGCCAGCAGCTTGGCAGGGGCGGGCACCGGGGAGCTGTTTTTT.

Remarks on this clone: At one end, the junction sequence differs from germline, possibly due to a read error. The rearrangement uses TRBV24-1 and TRBJ2-2; 9 bases agree with TRBD1. The CDR3 length is 16 residues. Germline V gene lookup returns CDR1 KGHDR and CDR2 SFDVKD. CDR3 protein: CTTSEEGQGFPGELFF. The CDR3 nucleotides are TGTACCACCAGTGAGGAGGGACAGGGTTTTCCCGGGGAGCTGTTTTTT.

The chain uses TRBV18 and TRBJ2-7; D may be TRBD1 (6 bases). The CDR3 is made up of 15 amino acids. Germline CDR1 reads KGHSH; CDR2 reads LQKENI. V gave up 3 bases and J gave up 4 bases, with 16 bases separating them. The CDR3 is CASSPLPHQGYEQYF. In DNA, the CDR3 is TGTGCCAGCTCACCCCTACCCCATCAGGGGTACGAGCAGTACTTC.

The chain recombines TRBV14 with TRBJ2-5, with D perhaps matching TRBD2 (5 bases). V was trimmed by 5 bases and J by 5 bases, leaving 12 bases between them. The CDR3 contains 13 residues. Looked up from germline, CDR1 is SGHDN and CDR2 is FVKESK. The CDR3 sequence is CASSWVPGETQYF. CDR3 nucleotide sequence: TGTGCCAGCAGCTGGGTCCCGGGGGAGACCCAGTACTTC.

The J gene is TRBJ2-7, the V gene TRBV4-1; 7 nucleotides align to TRBD1. Germline loops: CDR1 MGHRA, CDR2 YSYEKL. CDR3 length equals 14 residues. The V and J ends lost 5 bases and 0 bases, in that order; junction bases with no gene match: 4. CDR3 sequence: CASSATGVSYEQYF. The DNA for the CDR3 is TGCGCCAGCAGCGCAACAGGGGTCTCCTACGAGCAGTACTTC.

The chain couples TRBV14 to TRBJ2-1, with TRBD2 matching over 11 bases. V lost 0 bases, J lost 12 bases, and 4 bases stayed unmatched. This CDR3 has 14 amino acids. The germline gives CDR1 SGHDN, CDR2 FVKESK. CDR3 region: CASSQDTSGRWQFF. The CDR3 DNA reads TGTGCCAGCAGCCAAGATACTAGCGGGAGATGGCAGTTCTTC.

This clone occurred once. The gene calls are TRBV9 and TRBJ1-2; 9 bases match TRBD1. Germline CDR1 is SGDLS and CDR2 is YYNGEE. V lost 0 bases and J lost 4; bases outside the gene matches: 1. The CDR3 is 14 amino acids. In DNA form, the CDR3 reads TGTGCCAGCAGCGTAGAGGACAGGGGCTATGGCTACACCTTC. Translated: CASSVEDRGYGYTF.

The chain couples TRBV5-6 to TRBJ2-7; unclear D gene. The germline V gene encodes CDR1 SGHDT and CDR2 YYEEEE. V shed 3 bases and J shed 5 bases, with 9 bases lying between them. The CDR3 has 12 residues. CDR3: CASSSTADEQYF. The DNA for the CDR3 is TGTGCCAGCAGCTCCACTGCGGACGAGCAGTACTTC.

In this sample, this clone turned up a few times. The CDR3 is CATKLQRTGENQPQHF. In DNA, the CDR3 is TGTGCCACCAAACTACAAAGAACAGGGGAGAATCAGCCCCAGCATTTT. The chain is built from TRBV24-1 and TRBJ1-5; 7 bases are shared with TRBD1. Germline trimming cut 8 bases from V and 4 bases from J; bases unmatched to any gene: 13. The germline V gene encodes CDR1 KGHDR and CDR2 SFDVKD. This CDR3 has 16 residues.

V and J are TRBV12-3 or TRBV12-4 and TRBJ2-7; 7 bases map to TRBD1. The CDR3 has 13 amino acids. V was pared by 6 bases and J by 5 bases, with 7 bases of the junction left unmatched. CDR3 nucleotide sequence: TGTGCCAGCAGCGAAGACAGGGCCCACGAGCAGTACTTC. Translating it yields CASSEDRAHEQYF.

The chain carries TRBV7-3 and TRBJ2-3, with a weak D call TRBD2 (6 bases). Trimming left V 4 bases short and J 3 bases short, with 11 bases between. The CDR3 loop spans 14 amino acids. The germline gives CDR1 SGHTA, CDR2 FQGTGA. The CDR3 region has the DNA TGTGCCAGCAGCTCCCCCGGGGGAACAGATACGCAGTATTTT. Its translation: CASSSPGGTDTQYF.

J is TRBJ1-2 and V is TRBV6-1, with 8 bases identical to TRBD1. The junction had 7 bases not matched to a gene; V was cut back by 3 bases and J by 7 bases. The CDR3 totals 14 residues. In germline, CDR1 is MNHNS, CDR2 SASEGT. CDR3 amino acids: CASSEVQGAGGYTF. The CDR3 DNA is TGTGCCAGCAGTGAGGTTCAGGGGGCTGGTGGCTACACCTTC.

CDR3 amino acids: CASSFRTQGSPLHF. Here the CDR3 DNA reads TGTGCCAGCAGCTTTCGGACCCAGGGGTCACCCCTCCACTTT. The chain has TRBV5-4 and TRBJ1-6; TRBD1 is a possible D gene (6 bases). V was pared by 2 bases and J by 10 bases, with 13 bases between. This CDR3 spans 14 amino acids. The germline V gene has CDR1 SGHNT and CDR2 YYREEE (reference sequence).

The rearrangement links TRBV19 to TRBJ2-3; 7 nucleotides align to TRBD1. The CDR3 is 14 amino acids. The V gene end was trimmed by 4 bases and the J gene end by 5 bases; junction bases not matched to a gene: 6. From germline, CDR1 is LNHDA and CDR2 SQIVND (reference sequence). CDR3 DNA: TGTGCCAGTAGTACGTCAACAGGGGTAGATACGCAGTATTTT. Its protein is CASSTSTGVDTQYF. The complete variable domain, with remaining parts taken from reference TRBV19 and TRBJ2-3, reads DGGITQSPKYLFRKEGQNVTLSCEQNLNHDAMYWYRQDPGQGLRLIYYSQIVNDFQKGDIAEGYSVSREKKESFPLTVTSAQKNPTAFYLCASSTSTGVDTQYFGPGTRLTVL.

The chain has TRBV6-1 and TRBJ2-1; D is possibly TRBD1 (5 bases). Trimming cost V 1 base and J 8 bases, with 21 bases left between them. CDR3 length: 17 amino acids. Germline CDR1 and CDR2: MNHNS and SASEGT. The CDR3 loop reads CASSEGWGTYPRHEQFF. CDR3 nucleotides: TGTGCCAGCAGTGAAGGCTGGGGCACCTACCCAAGGCATGAGCAGTTCTTC.